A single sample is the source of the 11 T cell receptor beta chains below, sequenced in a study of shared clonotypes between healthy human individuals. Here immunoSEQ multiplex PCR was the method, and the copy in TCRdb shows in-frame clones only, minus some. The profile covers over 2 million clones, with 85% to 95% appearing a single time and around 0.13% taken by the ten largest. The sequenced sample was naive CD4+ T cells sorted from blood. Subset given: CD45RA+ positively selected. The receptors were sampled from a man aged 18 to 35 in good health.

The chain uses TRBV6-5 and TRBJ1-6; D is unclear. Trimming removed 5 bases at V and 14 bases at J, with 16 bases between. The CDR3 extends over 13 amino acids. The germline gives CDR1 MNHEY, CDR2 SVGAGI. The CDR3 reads CASSDARARTLHF. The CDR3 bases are TGTGCCAGCAGTGACGCCCGGGCCCGCACCCTCCACTTT.

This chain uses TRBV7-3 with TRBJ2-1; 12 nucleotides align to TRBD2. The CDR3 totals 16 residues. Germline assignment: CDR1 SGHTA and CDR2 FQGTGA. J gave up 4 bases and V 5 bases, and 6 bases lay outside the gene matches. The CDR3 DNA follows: TGTGCCAGCAGCCTCAGGACTAGCGGGGAATACAATGAGCAGTTCTTC. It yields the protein CASSLRTSGEYNEQFF.

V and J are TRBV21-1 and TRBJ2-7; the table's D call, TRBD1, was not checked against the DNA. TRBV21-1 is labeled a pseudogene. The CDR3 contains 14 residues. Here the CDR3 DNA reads TGTGCCAGCAGCAAAGCGACAGGGGTCTACGAGCAGTACTTC. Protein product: CASSKATGVYEQYF.

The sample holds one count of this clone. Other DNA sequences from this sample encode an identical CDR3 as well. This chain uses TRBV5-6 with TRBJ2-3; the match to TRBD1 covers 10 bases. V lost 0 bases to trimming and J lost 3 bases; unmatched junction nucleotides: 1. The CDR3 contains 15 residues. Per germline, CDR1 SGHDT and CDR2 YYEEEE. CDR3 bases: TGTGCCAGCAGCTTGGGACAGGGGGCGACAGATACGCAGTATTTT. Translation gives CASSLGQGATDTQYF.

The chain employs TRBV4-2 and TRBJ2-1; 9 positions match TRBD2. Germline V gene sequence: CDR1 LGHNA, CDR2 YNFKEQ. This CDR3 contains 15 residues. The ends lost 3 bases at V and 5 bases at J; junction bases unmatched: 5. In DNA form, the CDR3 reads TGTGCCAGCAGCCAGGGAGCGGGGGGCAACAATGAGCAGTTCTTC. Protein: CASSQGAGGNNEQFF.

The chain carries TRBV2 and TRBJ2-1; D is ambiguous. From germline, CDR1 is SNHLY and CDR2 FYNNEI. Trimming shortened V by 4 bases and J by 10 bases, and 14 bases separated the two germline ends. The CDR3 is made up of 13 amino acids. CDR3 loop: CASSVQTAGEQFF. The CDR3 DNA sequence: TGTGCCAGCAGTGTACAAACCGCTGGGGAGCAGTTCTTC.

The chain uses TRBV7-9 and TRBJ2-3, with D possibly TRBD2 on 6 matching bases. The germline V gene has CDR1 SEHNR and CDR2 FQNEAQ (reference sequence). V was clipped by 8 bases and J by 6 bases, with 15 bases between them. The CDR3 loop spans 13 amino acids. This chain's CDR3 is CASSVGGGDTQYF. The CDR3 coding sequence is TGTGCCAGCTCTGTGGGAGGCGGGGATACGCAGTATTTT.

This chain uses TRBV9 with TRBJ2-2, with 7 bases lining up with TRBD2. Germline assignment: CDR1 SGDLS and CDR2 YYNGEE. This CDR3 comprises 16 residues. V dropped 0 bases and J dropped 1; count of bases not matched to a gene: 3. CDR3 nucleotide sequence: TGTGCCAGCAGCGTAGGAGCGGGGATGAACACCGGGGAGCTGTTTTTT. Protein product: CASSVGAGMNTGELFF.

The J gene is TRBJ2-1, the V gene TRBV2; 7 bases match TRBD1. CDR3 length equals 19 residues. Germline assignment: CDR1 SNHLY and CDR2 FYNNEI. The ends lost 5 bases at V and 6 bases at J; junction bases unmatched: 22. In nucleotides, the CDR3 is TGTGCCAGCAGTCCCCTCCGGGACAGAGGGGGCAAAAGGGGCAATGAGCAGTTCTTC. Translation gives CASSPLRDRGGKRGNEQFF.

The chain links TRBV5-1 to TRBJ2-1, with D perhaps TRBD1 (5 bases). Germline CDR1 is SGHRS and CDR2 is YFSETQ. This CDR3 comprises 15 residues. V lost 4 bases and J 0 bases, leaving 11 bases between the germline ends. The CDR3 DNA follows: TGCGCCAGCAGCGGAACAGGCACCTCCTACAATGAGCAGTTCTTC. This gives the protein CASSGTGTSYNEQFF.

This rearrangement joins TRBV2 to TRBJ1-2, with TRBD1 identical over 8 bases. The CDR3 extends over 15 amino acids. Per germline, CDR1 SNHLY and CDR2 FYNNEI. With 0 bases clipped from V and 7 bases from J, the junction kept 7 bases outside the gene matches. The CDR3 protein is CASSEARQGASGYTF. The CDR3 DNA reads TGTGCCAGCAGTGAAGCAAGGCAGGGGGCATCTGGCTACACCTTC.